A single sample is the source of the 5 T cell receptor beta chains below, sequenced in a study of blood T cell repertoires in COVID-19. Repertoires were generated with immunoSEQ multiplex PCR, while TCRdb's copy carries only in-frame clones and drops some. Here the sample spans over 85,000 clones, roughly 86% being singletons. Sample: peripheral blood. The receptors derive from a human donor with acute or convalescent COVID-19. The donor label of this sample is uncertain.

The J gene is TRBJ2-5, the V gene TRBV5-5; no reliable D call. Trimming removed 4 bases from V and 7 bases from J, with 8 bases in between. CDR1 and CDR2 (germline): SGHKS, YYEKEE (reference sequence). The CDR3 loop spans 11 amino acids. The CDR3 DNA sequence: TGTGCCAGCAGCGGAACTACGACCCAGTACTTC. Translated: CASSGTTTQYF.

The chain recombines TRBV5-1 with TRBJ1-3; TRBD1 agrees at 9 bases. The V gene's germline CDR1 is SGHRS and CDR2 YFSETQ. The CDR3 sequence is 16 residues long. J lost 3 bases, V lost 4 bases, and 8 bases had no gene match. The CDR3 loop is CASSPGQGLNGNTIYF. The CDR3 region has the DNA TGCGCCAGCAGCCCGGGACAGGGCCTCAATGGAAACACCATATATTTT.

The chain has TRBV12-5 and TRBJ1-1; 7 positions agree with TRBD1. Germline-derived CDR1 and CDR2 are LGHNT and FRNRAP. J lost 5 bases, V lost 5 bases, and 5 bases had no gene match. This CDR3 is built from 13 residues. The CDR3 region has the DNA TGTGCTAGTGGTCGACAGGGTCGGACTGAAGCTTTCTTT. Protein: CASGRQGRTEAFF.

The chain combines TRBV29-1 with TRBJ2-7, with 8 bases matching TRBD1. This CDR3 is 14 amino acids long. V was pared by 2 bases and J by 2 bases, with 5 bases of the junction left unmatched. The germline gives CDR1 SQVTM, CDR2 ANQGSEA. The chain's CDR3 is CSVEPGTGAYEQYF. In DNA, the CDR3 is TGCAGCGTTGAACCCGGGACAGGAGCCTACGAGCAGTACTTC.

The gene calls are TRBV7-8 and TRBJ2-7, with a weak D call TRBD2 (7 bases). The CDR3 is 13 residues long. Trimming removed 0 bases at V and 7 bases at J, with 10 bases between. CDR1 SGHVS and CDR2 FQNEAQ come from the germline V gene. DNA for the CDR3: TGTGCCAGCAGCTTAGCGGGGGGGCCTGAGCAGTACTTC. This translates into CASSLAGGPEQYF.